The clone carrying this T cell receptor beta chain was seen many times. Its target is not known. This entry comes from a study of T cells in Graves' hyperthyroidism and ophthalmopathy. Study observations and caveats: Blood also contained most expanded thyroid clonotypes above 0.001.

RNA transcripts served as the template for amplifying TCR beta CDR3 regions. The TCR CDR3 was amplified in a first-round RT-PCR using the HTBI primer set. Each CDR3 protein is one row after TCRdb ran MiXCR on the multiplex PCR reads. Altogether about 620,000 distinct CDR3 sequences are present, 15% to 20% being singletons, with the ten largest covering 3.8%. The CDR3 is 13 residues long. V lost 5 bases and J 4 bases, leaving 9 bases between the germline ends. CDR1 and CDR2 (germline): SGHTA, FQGNSA. No ophthalmopathy progression within 18 months constituted stable Graves' hyperthyroidism. Those patients with uncontrolled infection, other autoimmune disease, pregnancy or lactation were excluded. The authors took PBMCs from roughly 9.5 ml fresh peripheral blood.

This clonotype was sampled from a woman aged 25 to 45 with Graves' hyperthyroidism. The rearrangement links TRBV7-2 to TRBJ1-5; D unclear. Sample: blood. The chain's CDR3 is CASSHGRNQPQHF. CDR3 bases: TGTGCCAGCAGCCACGGACGGAATCAGCCCCAGCATTTT.